This T cell receptor (beta chain) was profiled in a study of CD8+ T cells in alopecia areata. Study details: Patients took tofacitinib for 6 to 18 months, followed by 6 drug-free months. General study results and limits: Clonality exceeded that of normal scalp in lesional scalp, most notably in alopecia totalis/universalis.

A word on this clone: The antigen is not known.

Isolated RNA was reverse transcribed into cDNA used as the sequencing template. Data came from immunoSEQ multiplex PCR; TCRdb stores just in-frame clones and leaves some out. The table records about 56,000 clones, about 96% of them present only once. The CDR3 spans 14 residues. Germline lookup yields CDR1 SNHLY and CDR2 FYNNEI. Trimming cost V 8 bases and J 1 base, with 11 bases left between them. Both CD4+ and CD8+ T cells were separated by sorting PBMCs. The sample consisted of CD8+ T cells sorted from blood, taken at week 0. The gene calls are TRBV2 and TRBJ2-2; the D is unclear. The receptor's source is a human donor with alopecia areata. CDR3 nucleotide sequence: TGTGCCAGCCGGTGGCACCAGAACACCGGGGAGCTGTTTTTT. This codes for CASRWHQNTGELFF. Together with reference TRBV2 and TRBJ2-2, the CDR3 gives the full variable domain: EPEVTQTPSHQVTQMGQEVILRCVPISNHLYFYWYRQILGQKVEFLVSFYNNEISEKSEIFDDQFSVERPDGSNFTLKIRSTKLEDSAMYFCASRWHQNTGELFFGEGSRLTVL.